Shown below are 31 T cell receptor beta chains from a single sample sequenced in a study of T cell repertoires in cytomegalovirus infection. These receptors lack a known antigen. Each CDR3 protein is one row after TCRdb ran MiXCR on the reads. Of about a million distinct CDR3 sequences listed, less than 35% are singletons. The input for sequencing was cultured CD8+ T cells from PBMCs, taken from culture after CMV antigen stimulation. These receptors were obtained from a human donor in good health (CMV status not recorded). Some clones in this sample may be carry-over from other donors' samples.

V usage is TRBV5-1 and J usage is TRBJ2-1; unclear D gene. The germline V gene encodes CDR1 SGHRS and CDR2 YFSETQ. The CDR3 runs to 14 residues. The V end was cut by 2 bases, the J end by 4 bases, with 10 bases between. CDR3 DNA sequence: TGCGCCAGCAGCTTACGGTCCTTATACAATGAGCAGTTCTTC. This codes for CASSLRSLYNEQFF.

Ten or more counts support this clonotype. This chain connects TRBV7-9 to TRBJ1-5; D unresolved. V lost 4 bases, J lost 2 bases, and 12 bases lay in between. The length of the CDR3 is 15 residues. Germline V lookup: CDR1 SEHNR, CDR2 FQNEAQ (reference sequence). The CDR3: CASSSGPSGNQPQHF. For the CDR3, the DNA is TGTGCCAGCAGCTCGGGCCCGTCGGGCAATCAGCCCCAGCATTTT.

The chain has TRBV5-6 and TRBJ2-7; tentatively, D is TRBD2 (5 bases). Germline V CDR1 and CDR2: SGHDT, YYEEEE. The CDR3 length is 13 residues. V lost 2 bases, J lost 5 bases, and 11 bases lay in between. CDR3 loop: CASSFWERNEQYV. As DNA, the CDR3 is TGTGCCAGCAGCTTTTGGGAGCGGAACGAGCAGTACGTC.

Only a few counts were recorded for this clonotype. The chain links TRBV2 to TRBJ1-2, with a possible D match to TRBD1 (6 bases). The germline V and J ends were trimmed by 8 bases and 5 bases, with 15 bases remaining between them. CDR1 is SNHLY, CDR2 FYNNEI, per germline. The CDR3 has 13 amino acids. The CDR3 region has the DNA TGTGCCAGCGGGGGCGAGGGGAGTTATGGCTACACCTTC. It encodes CASGGEGSYGYTF.

This clonotype was detected ten times or more. This chain uses TRBV7-2 with TRBJ2-7; 10 bases align to TRBD2. Germline V gene sequence: CDR1 SGHTA, CDR2 FQGNSA. Trimming at V came to 5 bases and at J to 3 bases, leaving 4 bases not matched to a gene. The CDR3 totals 14 residues. The CDR3 loop reads CASSAASGGYEQYV. The CDR3 DNA follows: TGTGCCAGCAGCGCAGCTAGCGGGGGCTACGAGCAGTACGTC.

A note on this clonotype: A junction end diverges from the germline sequence, so it may reflect a read error. This chain joins TRBV7-9 and TRBJ1-2; 9 positions agree with TRBD1. The CDR3 extends over 14 amino acids. Germline CDR1 SEHNR, CDR2 FQNEAQ (reference sequence). The CDR3, as DNA: TGTGCCAGCAGTCGGACAGGGGCAAACTATGGCCACACCTTC. Amino acids: CASSRTGANYGHTF.

This clonotype was picked up many times. The rearrangement uses TRBV7-9 and TRBJ1-1; tentatively, D is TRBD1 (6 bases). Between the trimmed V and J ends, which lost 4 bases and 6 bases, there was a span of 15 bases. The CDR3 runs to 14 residues. Germline loops: CDR1 SEHNR, CDR2 FQNEAQ (reference sequence). This CDR3 is CASSSTRGGSEAFF. The DNA for the CDR3 is TGTGCCAGCAGCTCAACAAGGGGGGGGTCTGAAGCTTTCTTT.

Here the CDR3 DNA reads TGTGCCAGCAGTTTTGCCGGGGAGGGGGATACTGAAGCTTTCTTT. It codes for CASSFAGEGDTEAFF. The rearrangement uses TRBV28 and TRBJ1-1, with D tentatively TRBD1 (6 bases). The germline V gene has CDR1 MDHEN and CDR2 SYDVKM. The CDR3 is 15 amino acids. V was pared by 3 bases and J by 5 bases, with 16 bases between. The full variable domain, in which reference TRBV28 and TRBJ1-1 provide the parts outside the CDR3, is DVKVTQSSRYLVKRTGEKVFLECVQDMDHENMFWYRQDPGLGLRLIYFSYDVKMKEKGDIPEGYSVSREKKERFSLILESASTNQTSMYLCASSFAGEGDTEAFFGQGTRLTVV.

The V call is TRBV7-9, the J call TRBJ2-5; D call uncertain. The CDR3 loop spans 12 amino acids. The V gene's germline CDR1 is SEHNR and CDR2 FQNEAQ (reference sequence). V was shortened by 3 bases and J by 5 bases, with 7 bases between the two germline ends. CDR3 sequence reads: CASSFESETQYF. For the CDR3, the DNA is TGTGCCAGCAGCTTCGAGTCGGAGACCCAGTACTTC.

The chain recombines TRBV7-9 with TRBJ1-1; a possible D gene is TRBD1 (6 bases). V was trimmed by 3 bases and J by 4 bases, leaving 12 bases between them. Germline V lookup: CDR1 SEHNR, CDR2 FQNEAQ (reference sequence). There are 14 residues in the CDR3. CDR3 in amino acids: CASSLDTGFTEAFF. For the CDR3, the DNA is TGTGCCAGCAGCTTGGATACAGGGTTCACTGAAGCTTTCTTT. Supplemented by reference TRBV7-9 and TRBJ1-1, the full variable domain reads DTGVSQNPRHKITKRGQNVTFRCDPISEHNRLYWYRQTLGQGPEFLTYFQNEAQLEKSRLLSDRFSAERPKGSFSTLEIQRTEQGDSAMYLCASSLDTGFTEAFFGQGTRLTVV.

This clonotype was counted between two and nine times. The rearrangement uses TRBV6-1 and TRBJ2-1; 7 nucleotides match TRBD2. The CDR3 runs 16 residues. J lost 8 bases, V lost 2 bases, and 12 bases had no gene match. Germline loops: CDR1 MNHNS, CDR2 SASEGT. The CDR3 reads CASSESELAPEDEQFF. In DNA, the CDR3 is TGTGCCAGCAGTGAATCCGAACTAGCGCCTGAGGATGAGCAGTTCTTC.

The chain is built from TRBV6-2 or TRBV6-3 and TRBJ2-1; 9 bases fit TRBD1. Germline values: CDR1 MNHEY, CDR2 SVGEGT. V was pared by 0 bases and J by 5 bases, with 11 bases of the junction left unmatched. This CDR3 is built from 18 residues. CDR3 nucleotides: TGTGCCAGCAGTTACTCGGAACTCACAGGGGGCGGTGACAATGAGCAGTTCTTC. This gives the protein CASSYSELTGGGDNEQFF.

For the CDR3, the DNA is TGTGCCAGCAGTTTAGAGGGACACCGCTACAATGAGCAGTTCTTC. This sequence encodes CASSLEGHRYNEQFF. The rearrangement uses TRBV12-3 or TRBV12-4 and TRBJ2-1; possible D gene TRBD1, 6 bases. Trimming took off 1 base at V and 3 bases at J, with 10 bases between the two ends. The CDR3 is 15 amino acids.

The rearrangement joins TRBV15 to TRBJ2-7; 8 bases align to TRBD1. The CDR3 contains 14 residues. With 0 bases clipped from V and 5 bases from J, the junction kept 3 bases outside the gene matches. Per germline, CDR1 LNHNV and CDR2 YYDKDF (reference sequence). The CDR3 coding sequence is TGTGCCACCAGCAGAGATGGACAGGGTCACGAGCAGTACGTC. Amino acids: CATSRDGQGHEQYV.

This clonotype was observed a handful of times. The genes are TRBV9 and TRBJ1-5; D gene ambiguous. Trimming cost V 0 bases and J 3 bases, with 10 bases left between them. This CDR3 has 15 amino acids. CDR1 and CDR2 from the germline V gene are SGDLS and YYNGEE. The CDR3 nucleotides are TGTGCCAGCAGCGTAGGAGGGAGAAACAATCAGCCCCAGCATTTT. Translating it yields CASSVGGRNNQPQHF.

J is TRBJ2-7 and V is TRBV20-1, with 9 bases aligning to TRBD2. Losses at the gene ends were 1 base for V and 1 base for J; bases not matched to a gene: 14. The germline gives CDR1 DFQATT, CDR2 SNEGSKA (reference sequence). This CDR3 comprises 18 residues. The CDR3 nucleotides are TGCAGTGCTAGAGGGTTTCGGATAGCGGGGGATTTTTCCTACGAGCAGTACGTC. Its translation: CSARGFRIAGDFSYEQYV.

This clonotype was counted a few times. The chain recombines TRBV27 with TRBJ1-5; no definite D call. Trimming took 2 bases from V and 7 from J, leaving 15 bases between them. The V gene's germline CDR1 is MNHEY and CDR2 SMNVEV (reference sequence). The CDR3 consists of 15 residues. The CDR3 protein is CASSLTPAAAQPQHF. The CDR3 bases are TGTGCCAGCAGTTTAACCCCTGCGGCGGCCCAGCCCCAGCATTTT.

Comments on this clonotype: Its ends do not fully match the called genes, so a read error is possible. The chain joins TRBV7-6 to TRBJ2-2, with 9 bases that match TRBD1. CDR1 is SGHVS and CDR2 is FNYEAQ in the germline V gene. The CDR3 length is 15 residues. DNA for the CDR3: TGTGCTAGCAGCCCCAGGACAGGGGATACCGGGGAGCTGTTTTTT. This encodes CASSPRTGDTGELFF.

The chain joins TRBV2 to TRBJ2-3; TRBD1 matches 7 bases. CDR3 length: 13 amino acids. Germline CDR1 SNHLY, CDR2 FYNNEI. V lost 7 bases, J lost 2 bases, and 3 bases stayed unmatched. The CDR3 coding sequence is TGTGCCAGCAACGGACAGGACACAGATACGCAGTATTTT. It codes for CASNGQDTDTQYF.

In this sample, this clonotype turned up many times. This chain uses TRBV7-8 with TRBJ2-2; D tentatively fits TRBD1 or TRBD2 (6 bases each). V dropped 1 base and J dropped 4 bases, with 13 bases sitting between them. This CDR3 spans 16 amino acids. Germline CDR1 SGHVS, CDR2 FQNEAQ. The CDR3 DNA follows: TGTGCCAGCAGCTTAGTAGGAGGGGGAAGCACCGGGGAGCTGTTTTTT. It is translated as CASSLVGGGSTGELFF.

The CDR3 sequence: CASSEALPGETQYF. The CDR3 DNA is TGTGCCAGCAGTGAAGCGCTGCCAGGAGAGACCCAGTACTTC. V gene TRBV6-1 combines with J gene TRBJ2-5; no definite D call. Trimming stripped 0 bases from V and 4 bases from J, with 9 bases between. Germline CDR1 MNHNS, CDR2 SASEGT. The CDR3 extends over 14 amino acids.

The rearrangement links TRBV5-1 to TRBJ2-1, with 8 bases fitting TRBD2. This CDR3 is 16 amino acids long. Unmatched junction bases numbered 20, after V lost 2 bases and J lost 16 bases. CDR1 SGHRS and CDR2 YFSETQ come from the germline V gene. CDR3 region: CASSLAGLVKFPPPFF. For the CDR3, the DNA is TGCGCCAGCAGCTTAGCGGGACTAGTCAAATTCCCGCCGCCATTCTTC.

V and J are TRBV4-2 and TRBJ2-7, with D unresolved. Germline V gene sequence: CDR1 LGHNA, CDR2 YNFKEQ. V dropped 1 base and J dropped 6 bases, with 10 bases sitting between them. The CDR3 runs 13 residues. The CDR3 nucleotides read TGTGCCAGCAGCCAAGCGCGGTCGCGCGAGCAGTACTTC. Its translation: CASSQARSREQYF.

This chain connects TRBV28 to TRBJ2-7; weak D call: TRBD1 (6 bases). CDR3 length: 13 amino acids. Germline loops: CDR1 MDHEN, CDR2 SYDVKM. Trimming stripped 5 bases from V and 4 bases from J, with 12 bases between. DNA of the CDR3: TGTGCCAGCAGTCCACAGGGAAATTACGAGCAGTACGTC. Amino acid sequence: CASSPQGNYEQYV.

The rearrangement uses TRBV2 and TRBJ1-2, with D uncertain. Deletions cut 8 bases from V and 2 bases from J, with 21 bases between. Germline V CDR1 and CDR2: SNHLY, FYNNEI. This CDR3 has 16 residues. The CDR3 spells CASALTRAERNYGYTF. CDR3 sequence (DNA): TGTGCCAGCGCCCTAACTCGGGCGGAGAGAAACTATGGCTACACCTTC. Combining the CDR3 with reference TRBV2 and TRBJ1-2 gives the whole variable domain EPEVTQTPSHQVTQMGQEVILRCVPISNHLYFYWYRQILGQKVEFLVSFYNNEISEKSEIFDDQFSVERPDGSNFTLKIRSTKLEDSAMYFCASALTRAERNYGYTFGSGTRLTVV.

This clonotype was seen a few times. This chain links TRBV2 with TRBJ1-2; no firm D call. Germline values: CDR1 SNHLY, CDR2 FYNNEI. Trimming stripped 6 bases from V and 10 bases from J, with 9 bases between. The CDR3 sequence is 10 residues long. CDR3 in amino acids: CASRGRDYTF. CDR3 nucleotide sequence: TGTGCCAGCAGGGGCCGTGACTACACCTTC.

This clonotype was counted many times. CDR3 nucleotides: TGTGCCAGCAGCTCCGGGACTGTTACCAATGAGCAGTTCTTC. Protein: CASSSGTVTNEQFF. This rearrangement joins TRBV7-2 to TRBJ2-1; TRBD2 might be the D (6 bases). This CDR3 comprises 14 residues. Germline V gene lookup returns CDR1 SGHTA and CDR2 FQGNSA. V gave up 4 bases and J gave up 6 bases, with 13 bases separating them.

The chain employs TRBV2 and TRBJ2-7; D is possibly TRBD2 (5 bases). Germline V lookup: CDR1 SNHLY, CDR2 FYNNEI. The CDR3 is 13 amino acids. Trimming shortened V by 6 bases and J by 2 bases, and 11 bases separated the two germline ends. The CDR3 DNA is TGTGCCAGCAGCGGCGCCGGGGCCTACGAGCAGTACTTC. Translated, it gives CASSGAGAYEQYF.

The chain combines TRBV29-1 with TRBJ2-3; D unclear. V lost 5 bases and J 4 bases, leaving 16 bases between the germline ends. The germline V gene encodes CDR1 SQVTM and CDR2 ANQGSEA. The CDR3 extends over 14 amino acids. DNA of the CDR3: TGCAGCGTTTTCGGATTTGAGGATCCAGATACGCAGTATTTT. It translates to CSVFGFEDPDTQYF.

The rearrangement uses TRBV28 and TRBJ1-1; 9 nucleotides line up with TRBD1. CDR1 is MDHEN and CDR2 is SYDVKM in the germline V gene. The CDR3 contains 14 residues. J lost 4 bases, V lost 5 bases, and 5 bases had no gene match. CDR3 bases: TGTGCCAGCAGTAGAGGGACAGGGAGCACTGAAGCTTTCTTT. Encoded protein: CASSRGTGSTEAFF.

This clonotype was observed many times. The chain employs TRBV7-2 and TRBJ2-5; D perhaps matches TRBD2 (5 bases). The CDR3 runs 14 residues. V lost 2 bases to trimming and J lost 5 bases, with 12 bases between them. Germline lookup yields CDR1 SGHTA and CDR2 FQGNSA. The CDR3 nucleotides read TGTGCCAGCAGCTTATTGGTTAGGGAGGAGACCCAGTACTTC. Amino acid sequence: CASSLLVREETQYF.